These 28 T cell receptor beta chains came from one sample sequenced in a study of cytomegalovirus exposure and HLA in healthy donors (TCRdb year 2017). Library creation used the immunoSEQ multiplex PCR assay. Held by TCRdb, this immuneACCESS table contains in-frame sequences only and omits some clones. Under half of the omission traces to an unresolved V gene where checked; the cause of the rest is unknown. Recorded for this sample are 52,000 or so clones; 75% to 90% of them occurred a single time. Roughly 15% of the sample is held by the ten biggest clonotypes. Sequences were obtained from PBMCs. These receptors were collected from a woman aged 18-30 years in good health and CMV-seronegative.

CDR3 amino acids: CASSIGLDNEQFF. The CDR3 nucleotides are TGTGCCAGCAGCATCGGACTAGACAATGAGCAGTTCTTC. The chain combines TRBV11-2 with TRBJ2-1, with TRBD2 matching 7 bases. Germline V gives CDR1 SGHAT, CDR2 FQNNGV. V gave up 5 bases and J gave up 5 bases; unmatched junction bases: 3. The CDR3 length is 13 residues.

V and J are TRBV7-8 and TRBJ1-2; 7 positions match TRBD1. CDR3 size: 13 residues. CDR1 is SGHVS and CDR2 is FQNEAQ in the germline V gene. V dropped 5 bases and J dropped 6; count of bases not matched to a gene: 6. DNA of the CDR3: TGTGCCAGCAGCCCAAACAGGGGAAATGGCTACACCTTC. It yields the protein CASSPNRGNGYTF.

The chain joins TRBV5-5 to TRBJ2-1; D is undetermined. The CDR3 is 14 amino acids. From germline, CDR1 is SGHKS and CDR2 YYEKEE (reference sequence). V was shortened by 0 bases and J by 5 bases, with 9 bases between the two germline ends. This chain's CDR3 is CASSLVQFNNEQFF. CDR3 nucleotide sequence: TGTGCCAGCAGCTTGGTACAGTTCAACAATGAGCAGTTCTTC.

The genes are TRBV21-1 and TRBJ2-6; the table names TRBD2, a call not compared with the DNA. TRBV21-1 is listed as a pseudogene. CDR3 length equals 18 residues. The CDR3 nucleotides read TGTGCCAGCAGCAAGATCCCTAAGACTAGCCCTGGGGCCAACGTCCTGACTTTC. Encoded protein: CASSKIPKTSPGANVLTF.

The CDR3 DNA reads as TGTGCCAGCAGTTACTCGGCCAGGGCACAATCTGAAGCTTTCTTT. Its translation: CASSYSARAQSEAFF. This chain connects TRBV6-5 to TRBJ1-1; D might be TRBD1 (5 bases). The CDR3 totals 15 residues. V lost 0 bases and J lost 6, with 14 bases in between. CDR1 and CDR2 (germline): MNHEY, SVGAGI.

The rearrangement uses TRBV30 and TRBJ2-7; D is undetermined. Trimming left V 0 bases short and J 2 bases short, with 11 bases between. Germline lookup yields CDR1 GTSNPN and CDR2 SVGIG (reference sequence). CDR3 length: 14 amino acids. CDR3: CAWSVSNPTYEQYF. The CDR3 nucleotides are TGTGCCTGGAGTGTGAGCAATCCTACCTACGAGCAGTACTTC.

CDR3 sequence: CASSYSGSTSGNTIYF. CDR3 sequence (DNA): TGTGCCAGCAGTTACTCGGGCAGTACCTCTGGAAACACCATATATTTT. V usage is TRBV6-6 and J usage is TRBJ1-3, with unresolved D. Germline assignment: CDR1 MNHNY and CDR2 SVGAGI (reference sequence). Trimming took 0 bases from V and 0 from J, leaving 9 bases between them. There are 16 residues in the CDR3.

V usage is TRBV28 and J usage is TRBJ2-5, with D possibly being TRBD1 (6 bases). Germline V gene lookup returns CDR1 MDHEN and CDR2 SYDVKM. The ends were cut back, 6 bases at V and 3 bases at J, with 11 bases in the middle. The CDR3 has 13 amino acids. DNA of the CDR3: TGTGCCAGCAGGACGGACAGCGAAGAGACCCAGTACTTC. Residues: CASRTDSEETQYF.

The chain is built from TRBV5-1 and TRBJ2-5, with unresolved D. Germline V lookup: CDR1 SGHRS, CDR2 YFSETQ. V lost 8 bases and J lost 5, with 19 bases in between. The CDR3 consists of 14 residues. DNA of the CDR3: TGCGCCAGAAGACCCCGACTGCCGATGGAGACCCAGTACTTC. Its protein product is CARRPRLPMETQYF. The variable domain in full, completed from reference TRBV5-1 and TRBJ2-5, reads KAGVTQTPRYLIKTRGQQVTLSCSPISGHRSVSWYQQTPGQGLQFLFEYFSETQRNKGNFPGRFSGRQFSNSRSEMNVSTLELGDSALYLCARRPRLPMETQYFGPGTRLLVL.

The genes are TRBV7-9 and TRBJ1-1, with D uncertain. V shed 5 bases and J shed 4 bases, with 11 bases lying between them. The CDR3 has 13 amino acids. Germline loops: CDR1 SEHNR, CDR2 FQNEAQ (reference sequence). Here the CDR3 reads CASSKHPLTEAFF. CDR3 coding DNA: TGTGCCAGCAGCAAACATCCCCTCACTGAAGCTTTCTTT. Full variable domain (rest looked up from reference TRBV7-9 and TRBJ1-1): DTGVSQNPRHKITKRGQNVTFRCDPISEHNRLYWYRQTLGQGPEFLTYFQNEAQLEKSRLLSDRFSAERPKGSFSTLEIQRTEQGDSAMYLCASSKHPLTEAFFGQGTRLTVV.

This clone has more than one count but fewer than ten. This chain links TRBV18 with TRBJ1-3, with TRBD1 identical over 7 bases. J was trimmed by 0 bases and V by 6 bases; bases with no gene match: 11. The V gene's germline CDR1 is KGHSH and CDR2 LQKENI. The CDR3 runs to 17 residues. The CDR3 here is CASSGDSSPISGNTIYF. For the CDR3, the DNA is TGTGCCAGCTCGGGGGACAGCTCCCCAATCTCTGGAAACACCATATATTTT.

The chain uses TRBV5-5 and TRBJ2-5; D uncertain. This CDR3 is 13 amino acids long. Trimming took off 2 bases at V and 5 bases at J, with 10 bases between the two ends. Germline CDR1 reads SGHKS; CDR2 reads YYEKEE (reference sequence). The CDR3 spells CASSFSLEETQYF. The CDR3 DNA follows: TGTGCCAGCAGCTTCTCACTGGAGGAGACCCAGTACTTC.

CDR3 sequence reads: CASSRVAGPRGEQYF. For the CDR3, the DNA is TGCGCCAGCAGTCGCGTAGCGGGACCGAGGGGCGAGCAGTACTTC. This chain joins TRBV10-1 and TRBJ2-7; TRBD2 aligns across 8 bases. V trimming: 5 bases; J trimming: 6 bases; junction bases outside the gene matches: 12. This CDR3 comprises 15 residues. Germline V gives CDR1 WNHNN, CDR2 SYGVQD (reference sequence).

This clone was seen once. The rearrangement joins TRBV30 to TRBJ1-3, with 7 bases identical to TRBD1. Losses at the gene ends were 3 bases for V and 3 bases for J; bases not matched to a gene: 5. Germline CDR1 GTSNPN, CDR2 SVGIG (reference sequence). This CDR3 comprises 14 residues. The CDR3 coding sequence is TGTGCCTGGAGAGGGGGCGGGAATGGAAACACCATATATTTT. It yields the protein CAWRGGGNGNTIYF.

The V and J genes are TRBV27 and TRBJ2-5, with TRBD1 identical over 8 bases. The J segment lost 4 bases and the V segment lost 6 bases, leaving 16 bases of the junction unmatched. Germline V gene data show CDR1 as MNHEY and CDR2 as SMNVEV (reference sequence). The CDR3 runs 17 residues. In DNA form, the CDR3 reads TGTGCCAGCAGCCCTACCGGTAGACAGGGGCGGGGAGAGACCCAGTACTTC. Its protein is CASSPTGRQGRGETQYF.

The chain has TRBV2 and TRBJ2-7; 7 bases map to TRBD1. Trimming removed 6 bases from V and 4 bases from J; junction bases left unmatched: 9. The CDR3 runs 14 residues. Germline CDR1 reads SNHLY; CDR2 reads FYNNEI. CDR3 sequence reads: CASRLTGYQYEQYF. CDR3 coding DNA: TGTGCCAGCAGACTGACAGGGTATCAGTACGAGCAGTACTTC.

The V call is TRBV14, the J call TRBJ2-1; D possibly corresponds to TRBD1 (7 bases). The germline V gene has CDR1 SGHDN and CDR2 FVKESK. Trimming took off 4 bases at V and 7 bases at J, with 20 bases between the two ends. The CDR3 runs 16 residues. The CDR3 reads CASSPPGGGVWNEQFF. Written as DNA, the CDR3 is TGTGCCAGCAGCCCTCCCGGAGGGGGCGTATGGAATGAGCAGTTCTTC.

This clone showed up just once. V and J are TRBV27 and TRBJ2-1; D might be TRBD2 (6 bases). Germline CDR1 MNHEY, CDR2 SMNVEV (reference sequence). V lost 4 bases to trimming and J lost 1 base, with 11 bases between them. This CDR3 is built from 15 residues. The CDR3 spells CASSSGETSYNEQFF. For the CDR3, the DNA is TGTGCCAGCAGTTCGGGGGAGACATCCTACAATGAGCAGTTCTTC.

The CDR3 DNA reads TGTGCCAGCACTTTCGGACTAGCGGGGTATGGGGAGCTGTTTTTT. Translated: CASTFGLAGYGELFF. The gene calls are TRBV6-6 and TRBJ2-2; 12 bases line up with TRBD2. The V gene end was trimmed by 7 bases and the J gene end by 8 bases; junction bases not matched to a gene: 8. Germline CDR1 reads MNHNY; CDR2 reads SVGAGI (reference sequence). The CDR3 sequence is 15 residues long.

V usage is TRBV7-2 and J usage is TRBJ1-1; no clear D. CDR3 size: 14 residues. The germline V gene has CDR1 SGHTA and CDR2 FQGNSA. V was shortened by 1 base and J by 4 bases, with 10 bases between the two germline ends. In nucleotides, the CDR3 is TGTGCCAGCAGCTTAGAAAACCGCGGCACTGAAGCTTTCTTT. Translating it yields CASSLENRGTEAFF.

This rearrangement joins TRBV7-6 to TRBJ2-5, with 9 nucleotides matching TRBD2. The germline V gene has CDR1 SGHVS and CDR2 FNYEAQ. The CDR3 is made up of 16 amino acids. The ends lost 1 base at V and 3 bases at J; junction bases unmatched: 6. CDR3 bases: TGTGCCAGCAGCTTAGGGGGACTAGCCGGGAAAGAGACCCAGTACTTC. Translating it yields CASSLGGLAGKETQYF. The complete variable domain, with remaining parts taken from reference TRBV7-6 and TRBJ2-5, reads GAGVSQSPRYKVTKRGQDVALRCDPISGHVSLYWYRQALGQGPEFLTYFNYEAQQDKSGLPNDRFSAERPEGSISTLTIQRTEQRDSAMYRCASSLGGLAGKETQYFGPGTRLLVL.

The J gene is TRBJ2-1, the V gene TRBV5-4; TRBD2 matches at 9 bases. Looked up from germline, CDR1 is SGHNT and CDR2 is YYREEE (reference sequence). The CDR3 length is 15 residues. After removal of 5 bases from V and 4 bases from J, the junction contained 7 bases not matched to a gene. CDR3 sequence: CASSMGLAVYNEQFF. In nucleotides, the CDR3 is TGTGCCAGCAGTATGGGACTAGCAGTATACAATGAGCAGTTCTTC.

CDR3 loop: CASSKQTGSYEQYF. In nucleotides, the CDR3 is TGTGCCAGCAGTAAACAGACAGGGTCCTACGAGCAGTACTTC. This rearrangement joins TRBV6-5 to TRBJ2-7, with 7 bases matching TRBD1. V lost 5 bases, J lost 1 base, and 5 bases stayed unmatched. The CDR3 has 14 residues. Germline CDR1 MNHEY, CDR2 SVGAGI.

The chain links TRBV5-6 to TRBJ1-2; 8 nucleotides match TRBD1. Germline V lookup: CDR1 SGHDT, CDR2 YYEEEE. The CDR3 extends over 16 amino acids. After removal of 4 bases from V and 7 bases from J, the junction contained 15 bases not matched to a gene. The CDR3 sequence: CASSKPGTGFSSGYTF. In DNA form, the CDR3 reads TGTGCCAGCAGCAAACCCGGGACAGGCTTTTCATCTGGCTACACCTTC.

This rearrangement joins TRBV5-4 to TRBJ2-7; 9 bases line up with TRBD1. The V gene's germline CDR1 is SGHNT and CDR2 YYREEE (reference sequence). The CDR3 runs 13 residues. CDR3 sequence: CAWAGTGFYEQYF. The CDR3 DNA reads TGTGCGTGGGCCGGGACAGGGTTCTACGAGCAGTACTTC.

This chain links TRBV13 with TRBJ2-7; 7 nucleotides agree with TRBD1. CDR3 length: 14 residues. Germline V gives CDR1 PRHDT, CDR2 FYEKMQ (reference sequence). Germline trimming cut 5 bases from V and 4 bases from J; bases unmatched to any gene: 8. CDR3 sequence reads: CASSKTGILYEQYF. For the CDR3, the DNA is TGTGCCAGCAGCAAGACAGGGATATTGTACGAGCAGTACTTC.

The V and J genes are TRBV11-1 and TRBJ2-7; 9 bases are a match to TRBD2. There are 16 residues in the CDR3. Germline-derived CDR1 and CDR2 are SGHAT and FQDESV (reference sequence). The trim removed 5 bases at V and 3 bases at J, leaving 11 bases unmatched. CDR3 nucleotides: TGTGCCAGCAGCCAGGCCTCGACTAGCGGCAACTACGAGCAGTACTTC. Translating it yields CASSQASTSGNYEQYF.

The CDR3 spells CASSVGTSGSDIQYF. The CDR3 DNA sequence: TGTGCCAGCAGCGTAGGGACTAGCGGGAGCGACATTCAGTACTTC. The chain carries TRBV7-3 and TRBJ2-4; the match to TRBD2 covers 14 bases. Germline trimming cut 5 bases from V and 8 bases from J; bases unmatched to any gene: 5. Germline lookup yields CDR1 SGHTA and CDR2 FQGTGA. The CDR3 extends over 15 amino acids. Together with reference TRBV7-3 and TRBJ2-4, the CDR3 gives the full variable domain: GAGVSQTPSNKVTEKGKYVELRCDPISGHTALYWYRQSLGQGPEFLIYFQGTGAADDSGLPNDRFFAVRPEGSVSTLKIQRTERGDSAVYLCASSVGTSGSDIQYFGAGTRLSVL.